The present T cell receptor beta chain was sequenced within a study of CD8+CD57+ T cells in acquired aplastic anemia. According to the study, genomic DNA was the template for TCR beta VDJ and CDR3 profiling. TCRdb reprocessed the reads via MiXCR and lists one record per CDR3 protein. The sample records some 220,000 distinct CDR3 sequences, roughly 33% being singletons. In this sample, this clonotype turned up many times. The receptor's source is a human donor in good health, serving as a control. Sequenced: sorted CD4+, CD8+, or CD8+CD57+ T cells (not recorded which) from PBMCs.

CDR3 protein: CASSLQGRSEAFF. Here the CDR3 DNA reads TGTGCCAGCAGCTTACAGGGTCGGTCTGAAGCTTTCTTT. The V gene is TRBV7-3, the J gene TRBJ1-1, with D possibly TRBD1 on 5 matching bases. The V end was cut by 2 bases, the J end by 6 bases, with 10 bases between. Germline CDR1 reads SGHTA; CDR2 reads FQGTGA. This CDR3 comprises 13 residues.